Below, 8 T cell receptor beta chains from the same sample are listed, as sequenced in a study of blood T cell repertoires in COVID-19. Sequencing used immunoSEQ multiplex PCR; TCRdb keeps in-frame clones, though not all of them. This sample carries about 180,000 clones, 65% to 90% of them seen once, and the ten largest clones take about 1.5%. The sample was peripheral blood. These receptors originate from a human donor in a cohort sampled during active COVID-19.

The J gene is TRBJ1-4, the V gene TRBV6-2 or TRBV6-3; possibly TRBD1 for D (5 bases). Per germline, CDR1 MNHEY and CDR2 SVGEGT. This CDR3 has 15 residues. Trimming pared 0 bases from V and 10 bases from J, leaving 15 bases between. The DNA for the CDR3 is TGTGCCAGCAGTTACTCTGGGACCGGAGGGTTAAAACTGTTTTTT. Translating gives CASSYSGTGGLKLFF.

Note on this clone: The sample contains more than one DNA sequence encoding this CDR3. The chain joins TRBV6-6 to TRBJ2-7; 7 positions match TRBD1. V was clipped by 5 bases and J by 0 bases; unmatched bases: 4. The V gene's germline CDR1 is MNHNY and CDR2 SVGAGI (reference sequence). The CDR3 consists of 14 residues. CDR3 amino acids: CASSPDRSSYEQYF. DNA of the CDR3: TGTGCCAGCAGTCCGGACAGGAGCTCCTACGAGCAGTACTTC.

The V call is TRBV7-3, the J call TRBJ2-7; the match to TRBD2 covers 9 bases. Per germline, CDR1 SGHTA and CDR2 FQGTGA. The V and J ends lost 5 bases and 2 bases, in that order; junction bases with no gene match: 7. CDR3 length: 15 residues. Here the CDR3 reads CASSLAGGGTYEQYF. Here the CDR3 DNA reads TGTGCCAGCAGCCTCGCGGGAGGGGGTACCTACGAGCAGTACTTC.

The rearrangement joins TRBV9 to TRBJ2-5, with 14 positions matching TRBD2. The trim removed 3 bases at V and 5 bases at J, leaving 6 bases unmatched. Germline CDR1 is SGDLS and CDR2 is YYNGEE. The CDR3 has 16 amino acids. The CDR3 DNA is TGTGCCAGCAGCGCGACAGGGACTAGCGGGAGTGAGACCCAGTACTTC. This gives the protein CASSATGTSGSETQYF.

V gene TRBV5-6 combines with J gene TRBJ2-5, with 10 bases matching TRBD2. V lost 0 bases, J lost 5 bases, and 4 bases stayed unmatched. CDR1 and CDR2 (germline): SGHDT, YYEEEE. This CDR3 region has 15 residues. DNA of the CDR3: TGTGCCAGCAGCTTGGCTAGCGGGGGTGATGAGACCCAGTACTTC. It encodes CASSLASGGDETQYF.

The chain couples TRBV7-9 to TRBJ1-1; the match to TRBD1 covers 8 bases. Trimming removed 8 bases from V and 7 bases from J; junction bases left unmatched: 9. The CDR3 loop spans 13 amino acids. CDR1 and CDR2 from the germline V gene are SEHNR and FQNEAQ (reference sequence). CDR3 nucleotides: TGTGCCAGCGAAGGACAGGGTGACTTTGAAGCTTTCTTT. This sequence encodes CASEGQGDFEAFF.

This clone has a single count. The rearrangement uses TRBV18 and TRBJ2-2; 12 nucleotides agree with TRBD2. In germline, CDR1 is KGHSH, CDR2 LQKENI. The CDR3 has 17 residues. With 6 bases clipped from V and 1 base from J, the junction kept 6 bases outside the gene matches. The CDR3 region is CASSRGLAGLNTGELFF. As DNA, the CDR3 is TGTGCCAGCTCCCGGGGACTAGCGGGCCTGAACACCGGGGAGCTGTTTTTT.

The chain employs TRBV9 and TRBJ2-1; D might be TRBD2 (7 bases). Germline values: CDR1 SGDLS, CDR2 YYNGEE. The CDR3 extends over 14 amino acids. V shed 4 bases and J shed 10 bases, with 18 bases lying between them. CDR3 region: CASSLRLGGGEQFF. The CDR3 DNA reads as TGTGCCAGCAGCCTACGACTAGGGGGGGGAGAGCAGTTCTTC.